This T cell receptor beta chain emerged from a study of blood T cell repertoires in COVID-19 (dated by TCRdb to about 2020). Context from the whole study: The collaborator samples originated in the United States, Italy and Spain and spanned the acute and convalescent phases of COVID-19. The material from the prospective study consisted of cDNA or gDNA derived from T cells, B-cell-depleted T cells, or PBMCs. A de-identified subject ID, COVID-19 status, age in years and sex were almost always included in the sample metadata. The repertoires were made available in a free public database intended to serve as a resource for research on the immune response to SARS-CoV-2. Where available, HLA class I and class II types were taken from metadata supplied by the sample provider and were not determined by assay-based typing. The samples were drawn from the first 160 participants of the ongoing ImmuneRACE study and from 1,254 subjects provided by 6 global collaborators. Deeply sampled blood TCRbeta repertoires from subjects exposed to, actively infected with, or recovered from COVID-19 were included in the dataset. The research as a whole found: Clinical and demographic metadata were provided uncurated, with the amount varying by source and participant.

Another Seattle source contributed samples from volunteer blood donors who had recovered from COVID-19. Each collaborating institution followed its own protocols to collect whole blood in K2EDTA tubes. For TCRbeta analysis, collaborators shipped samples as frozen whole blood, isolated PBMCs, or DNA extracted from either of those sample types. TCRbeta CDR3 regions were amplified from genomic DNA using the immunoSEQ Assay, a bias-controlled multiplex PCR. Processing in the source paper ran as follows. The number of nucleated cells in each sample was estimated from the amplification of reference gene primers within the assay. To quantify the absolute abundance of each unique TCRbeta CDR3 rearrangement, sequence reads were collapsed and filtered. Productive Simpson clonality was computed per sample as the square root of Simpson's diversity index over productive rearrangements. TCRdb retrieved this table from immuneACCESS and kept in-frame rearrangements only. Not all clones are present; in checked studies, unresolved V genes account for under half, and no reason is known for the remainder. D and trimming were read from the DNA, whereas the V and J calls and clone size are those reported in that table. The table for this sample lists about 150,000 clones; about 89% of them were counted only once. The top ten hold approximately 40% of the sample.

About this clone: The target of this receptor is not known. Within one base of it there is no much larger clone, and no base qualities were kept.

The germline ends are 7 bases apart after V is trimmed by 3 bases and J by 1 base. The CDR3 sequence holds 15 residues, the cysteine and phenylalanine included. CDR3 DNA only is kept here, 45 bases in frame from base 1. CDR1 SGHDN and CDR2 FVKESK are derived from the germline V gene. The clonotype was recovered from a man aged 50-59 years who had recovered from COVID-19. The rearranged chain carries TRBV14 and TRBJ1-6, with the D gene not clear enough to name. Input material: peripheral blood. The DNA reads as follows: TGTGCCAGCAGCCAGTCCGCGTCCTATAATTCACCCCTCCACTTT. Its protein reads: CASSQSASYNSPLHF.